This TCR beta chain was found in a study of T cell changes during pregnancy in multiple sclerosis. The method was immunoSEQ multiplex PCR; TCRdb's version includes in-frame clones alone and lacks a portion of them. The sample yields 84,000 or so clones, around 94% seen once. Looked up from germline, CDR1 is MDHEN and CDR2 is SYDVKM. The V gene end was trimmed by 10 bases and the J gene end by 0 bases; junction bases not matched to a gene: 9. The length of the CDR3 is 15 residues. The sequences come from peripheral blood, collected in the third trimester of pregnancy. The source of this sequence is a female donor with multiple sclerosis, enrolled in a pregnancy study. This chain links TRBV28 with TRBJ1-2; 9 nucleotides align to TRBD1. The DNA for the CDR3 is TGTGCCACCACGACAGGGGGGATAACTAACTATGGCTACACCTTC. This translates into CATTTGGITNYGYTF.